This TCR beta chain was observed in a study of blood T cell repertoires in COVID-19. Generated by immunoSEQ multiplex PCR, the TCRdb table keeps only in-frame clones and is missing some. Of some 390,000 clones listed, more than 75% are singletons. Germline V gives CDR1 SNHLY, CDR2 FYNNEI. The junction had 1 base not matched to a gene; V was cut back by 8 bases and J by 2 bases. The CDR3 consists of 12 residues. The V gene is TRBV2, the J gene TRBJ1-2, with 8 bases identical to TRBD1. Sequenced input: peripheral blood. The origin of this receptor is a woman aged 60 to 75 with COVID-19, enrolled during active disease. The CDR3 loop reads CASGQGNYGYTF. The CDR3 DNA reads TGTGCCAGCGGACAGGGCAACTATGGCTACACCTTC.